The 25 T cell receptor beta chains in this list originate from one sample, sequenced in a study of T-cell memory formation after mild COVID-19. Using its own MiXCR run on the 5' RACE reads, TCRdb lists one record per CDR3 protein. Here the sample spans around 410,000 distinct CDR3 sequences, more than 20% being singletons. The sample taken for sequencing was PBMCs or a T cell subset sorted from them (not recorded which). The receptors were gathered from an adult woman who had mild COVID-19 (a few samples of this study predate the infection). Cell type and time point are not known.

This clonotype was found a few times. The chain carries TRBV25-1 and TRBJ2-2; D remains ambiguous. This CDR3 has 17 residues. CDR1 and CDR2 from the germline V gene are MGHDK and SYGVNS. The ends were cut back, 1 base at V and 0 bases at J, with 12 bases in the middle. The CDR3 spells CASSESWTVTNTGELFF. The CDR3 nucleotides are TGTGCCAGCAGTGAATCATGGACGGTAACGAACACCGGGGAGCTGTTTTTT.

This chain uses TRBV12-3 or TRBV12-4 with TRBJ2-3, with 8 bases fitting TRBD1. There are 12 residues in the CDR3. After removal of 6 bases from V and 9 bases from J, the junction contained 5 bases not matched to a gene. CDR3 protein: CASRPTGGTQYF. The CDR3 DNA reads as TGTGCCAGCAGACCAACAGGGGGAACGCAGTATTTT.

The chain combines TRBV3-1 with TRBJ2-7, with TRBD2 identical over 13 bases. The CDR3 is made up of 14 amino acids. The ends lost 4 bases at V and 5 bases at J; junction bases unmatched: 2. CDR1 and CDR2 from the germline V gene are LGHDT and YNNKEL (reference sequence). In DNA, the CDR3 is TGTGCCAGCAGCCTGACTAGCGGGAGGCACGAGCAGTACTTC. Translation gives CASSLTSGRHEQYF.

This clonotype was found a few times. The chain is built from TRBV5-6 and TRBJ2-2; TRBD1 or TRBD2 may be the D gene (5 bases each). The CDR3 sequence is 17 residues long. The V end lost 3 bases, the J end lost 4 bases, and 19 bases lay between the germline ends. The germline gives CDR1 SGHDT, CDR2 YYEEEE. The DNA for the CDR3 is TGTGCCAGCAGCTGGGGGTGGACCGACCGGAGCACCGGGGAGCTGTTTTTT. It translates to CASSWGWTDRSTGELFF.

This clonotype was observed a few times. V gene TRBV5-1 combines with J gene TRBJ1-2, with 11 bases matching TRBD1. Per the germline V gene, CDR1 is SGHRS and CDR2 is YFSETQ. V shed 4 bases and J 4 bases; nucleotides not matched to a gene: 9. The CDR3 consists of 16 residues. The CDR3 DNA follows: TGCGCCAGCAGCCTAGGACAGGGGGCTTGGAGCTATGGCTACACCTTC. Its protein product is CASSLGQGAWSYGYTF. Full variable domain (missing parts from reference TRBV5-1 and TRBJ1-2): KAGVTQTPRYLIKTRGQQVTLSCSPISGHRSVSWYQQTPGQGLQFLFEYFSETQRNKGNFPGRFSGRQFSNSRSEMNVSTLELGDSALYLCASSLGQGAWSYGYTFGSGTRLTVV.

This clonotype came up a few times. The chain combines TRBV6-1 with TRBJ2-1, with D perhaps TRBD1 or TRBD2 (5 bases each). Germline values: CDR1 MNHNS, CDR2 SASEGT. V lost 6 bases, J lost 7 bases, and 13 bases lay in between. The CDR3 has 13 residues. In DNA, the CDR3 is TGTGCCAGCAGCCCACTCGAGGGGAATGAGCAGTTCTTC. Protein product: CASSPLEGNEQFF.

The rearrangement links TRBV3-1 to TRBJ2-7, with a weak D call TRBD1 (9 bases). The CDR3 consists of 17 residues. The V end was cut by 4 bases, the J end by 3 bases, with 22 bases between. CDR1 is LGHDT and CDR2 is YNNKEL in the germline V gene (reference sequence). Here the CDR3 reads CASSRLRGGTGSYEQYF. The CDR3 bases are TGTGCCAGCAGCCGACTGCGCGGGGGGACAGGGAGCTACGAGCAGTACTTC.

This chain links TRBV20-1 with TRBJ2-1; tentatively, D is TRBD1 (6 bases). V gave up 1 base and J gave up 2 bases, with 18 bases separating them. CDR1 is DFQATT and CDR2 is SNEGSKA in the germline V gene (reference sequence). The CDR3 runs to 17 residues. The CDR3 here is CSARGQKGELTYNEQFF. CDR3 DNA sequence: TGCAGTGCTAGAGGTCAGAAGGGGGAGTTGACCTACAATGAGCAGTTCTTC.

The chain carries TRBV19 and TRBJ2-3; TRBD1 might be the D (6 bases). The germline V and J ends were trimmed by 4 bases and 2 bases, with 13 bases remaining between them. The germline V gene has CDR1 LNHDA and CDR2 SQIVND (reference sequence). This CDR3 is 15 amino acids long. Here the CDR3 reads CASSSQGTSTDTQYF. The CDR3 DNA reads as TGTGCCAGTAGTAGCCAGGGGACCTCCACAGATACGCAGTATTTT.

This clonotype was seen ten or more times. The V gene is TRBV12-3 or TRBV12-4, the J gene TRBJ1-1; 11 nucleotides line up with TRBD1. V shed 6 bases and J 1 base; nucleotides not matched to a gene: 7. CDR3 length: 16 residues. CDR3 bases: TGTGCCAGCAGATCCGGACAGGGGGCCAAGAACACTGAAGCTTTCTTT. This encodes CASRSGQGAKNTEAFF.

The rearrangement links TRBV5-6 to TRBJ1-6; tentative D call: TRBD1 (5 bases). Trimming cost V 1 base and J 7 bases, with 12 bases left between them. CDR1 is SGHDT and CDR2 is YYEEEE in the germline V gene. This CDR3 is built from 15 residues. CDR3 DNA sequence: TGTGCCAGCAGCTTGAATCCACAGGTGAATTCACCCCTCCACTTT. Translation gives CASSLNPQVNSPLHF.

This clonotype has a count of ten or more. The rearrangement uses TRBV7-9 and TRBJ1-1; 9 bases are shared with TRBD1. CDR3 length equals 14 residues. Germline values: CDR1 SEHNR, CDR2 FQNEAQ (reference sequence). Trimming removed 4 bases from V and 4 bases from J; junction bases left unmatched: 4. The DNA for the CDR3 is TGTGCCAGCAGCTCCGGGACAGGGACCACTGAAGCTTTCTTT. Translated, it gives CASSSGTGTTEAFF.

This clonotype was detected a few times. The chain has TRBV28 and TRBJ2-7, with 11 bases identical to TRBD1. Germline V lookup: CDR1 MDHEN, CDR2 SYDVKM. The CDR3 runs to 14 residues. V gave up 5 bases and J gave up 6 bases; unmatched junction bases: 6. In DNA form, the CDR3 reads TGTGCCAGCAGTCGAGGACAGGGGGCGGGCGAGCAGTACTTC. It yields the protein CASSRGQGAGEQYF.

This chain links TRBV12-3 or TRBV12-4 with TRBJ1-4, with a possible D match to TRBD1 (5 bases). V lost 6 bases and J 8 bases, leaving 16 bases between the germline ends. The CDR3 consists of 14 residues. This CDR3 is CASSPVPRGEKLFF. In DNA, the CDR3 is TGTGCCAGCAGCCCGGTCCCCCGGGGGGAAAAACTGTTTTTT.

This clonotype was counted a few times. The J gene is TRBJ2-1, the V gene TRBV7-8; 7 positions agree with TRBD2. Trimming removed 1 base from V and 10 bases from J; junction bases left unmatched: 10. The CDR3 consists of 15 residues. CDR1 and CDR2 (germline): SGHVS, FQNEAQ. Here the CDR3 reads CASSLGSAGIREQFF. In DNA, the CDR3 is TGTGCCAGCAGCTTAGGGTCAGCGGGAATACGAGAGCAGTTCTTC.

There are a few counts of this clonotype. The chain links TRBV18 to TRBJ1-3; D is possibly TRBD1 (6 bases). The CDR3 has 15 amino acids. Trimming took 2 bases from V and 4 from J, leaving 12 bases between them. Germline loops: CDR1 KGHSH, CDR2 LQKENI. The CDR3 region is CASSPGTGRGNTIYF. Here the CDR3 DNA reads TGTGCCAGCTCACCAGGAACAGGGAGAGGAAACACCATATATTTT.

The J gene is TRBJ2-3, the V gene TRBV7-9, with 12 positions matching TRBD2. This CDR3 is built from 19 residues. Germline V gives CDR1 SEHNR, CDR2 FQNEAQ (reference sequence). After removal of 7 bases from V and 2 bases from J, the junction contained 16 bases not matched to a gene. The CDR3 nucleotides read TGTGCCAGCAACAGACCTCCGGGACTAGCGGGTGATTTCACAGATACGCAGTATTTT. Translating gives CASNRPPGLAGDFTDTQYF.

The CDR3 DNA reads as TGTGCCAGCAGCGGGGGGGGGACGGCCTCCTACGAGCAGTACTTC. Translation: CASSGGGTASYEQYF. The chain employs TRBV7-8 and TRBJ2-7, with TRBD2 identical over 7 bases. The J segment lost 0 bases and the V segment lost 5 bases, leaving 7 bases of the junction unmatched. CDR3 length: 15 amino acids. Germline V gene lookup returns CDR1 SGHVS and CDR2 FQNEAQ.

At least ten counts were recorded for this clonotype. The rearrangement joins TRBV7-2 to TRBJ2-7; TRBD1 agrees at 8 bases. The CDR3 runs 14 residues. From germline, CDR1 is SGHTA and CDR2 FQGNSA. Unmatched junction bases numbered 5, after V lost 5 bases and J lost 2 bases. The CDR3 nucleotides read TGTGCCAGCAGCCCTGACAGGGGTCCCTACGAGCAGTACTTC. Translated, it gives CASSPDRGPYEQYF.

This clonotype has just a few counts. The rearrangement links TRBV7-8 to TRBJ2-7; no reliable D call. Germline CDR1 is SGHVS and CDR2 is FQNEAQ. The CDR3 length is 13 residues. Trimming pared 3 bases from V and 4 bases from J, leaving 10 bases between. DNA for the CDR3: TGTGCCAGCAGCTTTGGGTCTGGGTACGAGCAGTACTTC. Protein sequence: CASSFGSGYEQYF.

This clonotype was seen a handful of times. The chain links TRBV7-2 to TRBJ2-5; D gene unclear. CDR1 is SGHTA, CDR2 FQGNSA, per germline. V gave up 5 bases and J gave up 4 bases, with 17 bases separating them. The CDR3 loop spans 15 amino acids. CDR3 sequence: CASSATLARRETQYF. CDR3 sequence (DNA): TGTGCCAGCAGCGCCACTTTGGCACGACGAGAGACCCAGTACTTC.

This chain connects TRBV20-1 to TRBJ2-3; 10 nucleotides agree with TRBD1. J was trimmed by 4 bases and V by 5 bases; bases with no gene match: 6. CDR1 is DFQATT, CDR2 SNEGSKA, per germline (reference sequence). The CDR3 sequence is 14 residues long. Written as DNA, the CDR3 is TGCAGTGCTCTTAGACAGGGGGCCGCAGATACGCAGTATTTT. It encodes CSALRQGAADTQYF.

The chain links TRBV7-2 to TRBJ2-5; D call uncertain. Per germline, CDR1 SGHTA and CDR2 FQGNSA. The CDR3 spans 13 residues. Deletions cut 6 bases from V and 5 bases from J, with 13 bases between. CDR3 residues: CASSQPHIETQYF. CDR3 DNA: TGTGCCAGCAGTCAACCCCATATTGAGACCCAGTACTTC.

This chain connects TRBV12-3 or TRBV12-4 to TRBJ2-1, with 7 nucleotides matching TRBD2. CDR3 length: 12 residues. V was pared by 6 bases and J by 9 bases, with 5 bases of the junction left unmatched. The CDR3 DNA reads TGTGCCAGCAGCCCCGGCGGGAGTGAGCAGTTCTTC. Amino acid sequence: CASSPGGSEQFF.

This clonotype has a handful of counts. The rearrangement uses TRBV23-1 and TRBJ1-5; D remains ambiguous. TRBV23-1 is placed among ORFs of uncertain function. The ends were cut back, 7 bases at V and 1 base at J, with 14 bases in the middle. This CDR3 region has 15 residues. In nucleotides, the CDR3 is TGCGCCAGCACGAACACGGACGAAAGCAATCAGCCCCAGCATTTT. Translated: CASTNTDESNQPQHF.